This is a list of T cell receptor beta chains from one sample in a study of T cells after yellow fever vaccination. TCRdb reprocessed the 5' RACE reads via MiXCR and lists one record per CDR3 protein. The sample includes 510,000 or so distinct CDR3 sequences, 15% to 20% of them seen just once. The input for sequencing was PBMCs, taken 15 days after the yellow fever booster vaccination. These receptor sequences come from a man aged 30 to 45 who received the YFV17D yellow fever vaccine. The CDR3 runs from the conserved cysteine through the conserved F or W. The D gene is left open where the match is weak. A clone size is listed for some rows: how often the clone was seen (once, few, many), or a class if it is expanded.

d_call j_call clone_size v_call cdr3_nt cdr3_aa
NA TRBJ2-1 NA TRBV21-1 TGTGCCAGCGGTGGTTGGGCCTACAATGAGCAGTTCTTC CASGGWAYNEQFF
NA TRBJ2-5 NA TRBV5-5 TGTGCCAGCAGCCAGGGGTGGCTAGAGACCCAGTACTTC CASSQGWLETQYF
TRBD2 TRBJ2-3 NA TRBV7-8 TGTGCCAGCAGCTTCCGGACTAGCGGGAGGCAGGGGGATACGCAGTATTTT CASSFRTSGRQGDTQYF
TRBD2 TRBJ2-5 NA TRBV20-1 TGCAGTGCTAGAGGATCTAGCGGGAACCAAGAGACCCAGTACTTC CSARGSSGNQETQYF
NA TRBJ1-1 NA TRBV7-9 TGTGCCAGCAGCTCCCAGCCGCAGGGCGGAGTGGGCACTGAAGCTTTCTTT CASSSQPQGGVGTEAFF
NA TRBJ2-5 NA TRBV2 TGTGCCAGCAACATGTTAGAGACCCAGTACTTC CASNMLETQYF
NA TRBJ2-7 NA TRBV28 TGTGCCAGCAGTTTATCCGGCTACTCCTACGAGCAGTACTTC CASSLSGYSYEQYF
NA TRBJ2-2 few TRBV5-1 TGCGCCAGCAGCTCGAACCTGGAGGGCGGGGAGCTGTTTTTT CASSSNLEGGELFF
NA TRBJ2-3 few TRBV5-1 TGCGCCAGCAGCTTAGGGTTTCAGGAAGATACGCAGTATTTT CASSLGFQEDTQYF
TRBD2 TRBJ2-5 NA TRBV5-1 TGCGCCAGCAGCATTACAGGCGGGAGTTATGAGACCCAGTACTTC CASSITGGSYETQYF
NA TRBJ2-4 NA TRBV7-2 TGTGCCAGCAGCTTAGGAGGGGTGGTGTCCGACATTCAGTACTTC CASSLGGVVSDIQYF
TRBD1 TRBJ2-1 NA TRBV12-3/TRBV12-4 TGTGCCAGCCGCTCCGGGACAGGGCCCTACAATGAGCAGTTCTTC CASRSGTGPYNEQFF
TRBD1 TRBJ1-5 NA TRBV7-2 TGTGCCAGCAGCGTAGAGAGGGGGCGCAGGCAGCCCCAGCATTTT CASSVERGRRQPQHF
NA TRBJ1-1 NA TRBV12-3/TRBV12-4 TGTGCCAGCAGCGTAGGGAACACTGAAGCTTTCTTT CASSVGNTEAFF
NA TRBJ2-1 many TRBV5-1 TGTGCCAGCAGCTTAGGGGGGACCTCCTACAATGAGCAGTTCTTC CASSLGGTSYNEQFF
NA TRBJ2-1 NA TRBV11-2 TGTGCCAGCAGCTTAGACCGGCTAGCGTACAATGAGCAGTTCTTC CASSLDRLAYNEQFF
NA TRBJ2-5 few TRBV6-1 TGTGCCAGCAGTGAAGGGGACGAGACCCAGTACTTC CASSEGDETQYF
TRBD1 TRBJ2-1 few TRBV11-1 TGTGCCAGCAGCTTAGGAACCGGGACAGGGTACAACCCCTACAATGAGCAGTTCTTC CASSLGTGTGYNPYNEQFF
NA TRBJ2-5 few TRBV7-2 TGTGCCAGCAGCTTAGCGGAGTTTTTTGAGACCCAGTACTTC CASSLAEFFETQYF
TRBD2 TRBJ2-3 few TRBV20-1 TGCAGTGCTAGAGTAGGTAGCGGGGGCACAGATACGCAGTATTTT CSARVGSGGTDTQYF
NA TRBJ2-5 NA TRBV7-2 TGTGCCAGCAGCTTAGAGAACAGGGTACAGACCCAGTACTTC CASSLENRVQTQYF
NA TRBJ1-6 NA TRBV7-9 TGTGCCAGCTCCATTCAACAGCGCCTCCACTTT CASSIQQRLHF
NA TRBJ2-1 few TRBV6-6 TGTGCCAGCAGCCCGGAGGATGAGCAGTTCTTC CASSPEDEQFF
TRBD1 TRBJ1-5 few TRBV6-5 TGTGCCAGCAGTTTCGGGACAGGGAGGAATCAGCCCCAGCATTTT CASSFGTGRNQPQHF
TRBD2 TRBJ2-7 NA TRBV27 TGTGCCACCGGACTAGCGGGAGGGTGGTACGAGCAGTACTTC CATGLAGGWYEQYF
NA TRBJ2-7 few TRBV12-3/TRBV12-4 TGTGCCAGCAGCCGAGGGATAGCCTACGAGCAGTACTTC CASSRGIAYEQYF
TRBD1 TRBJ2-5 few TRBV5-1 TGCGCCAGCAGCCCAACGGACAGGAAAGAGACCCAGTACTTC CASSPTDRKETQYF
TRBD2 TRBJ2-2 NA TRBV4-1 TGCGCCAGCAGCCAAGAACGGCTAGCGGGATTAAGTGTCGGGGAGCTGTTTTTT CASSQERLAGLSVGELFF
TRBD1 TRBJ1-5 NA TRBV7-6 TGTGCCAGCAGCCGGGGACAGGGGGCCAATCAGCCCCAGCATTTT CASSRGQGANQPQHF
TRBD2 TRBJ2-7 NA TRBV6-1 TGTGCCAGCAGGTGGACTAGCGGGAGGCCCTCCGAGCAGTACTTC CASRWTSGRPSEQYF
NA TRBJ1-1 NA TRBV28 TGTGCCAGCAGTTTAGGAAAGGCAACCGAAGCTTTCTTT CASSLGKATEAFF
TRBD2 TRBJ2-7 NA TRBV7-2 TGTGCCAGCAGCCAAAGCGGGGGCGGCTACGAGCAGTACTTC CASSQSGGGYEQYF
NA TRBJ2-5 NA TRBV27 TGTGCCAGCAGTTCAGGGGCAGGGCTAGAGACCCAGTACTTC CASSSGAGLETQYF
NA TRBJ2-7 few TRBV4-1 TGCGCCAGCAGCCATCCGGGGAGGCACGAGCAGTACTTC CASSHPGRHEQYF
NA TRBJ2-1 NA TRBV6-1 TGTGCCAGCAGTGCAAGGACTGTCTACAATGAGCAGTTCTTC CASSARTVYNEQFF
NA TRBJ2-3 NA TRBV5-1 TGCGCCAGCAGCGCCCACGAACGAGATACGCAGTATTTT CASSAHERDTQYF
TRBD1 TRBJ2-3 few TRBV27 TGTGCCAGCTGGGCAGGGGGCCTTATCACAGATACGCAGTATTTT CASWAGGLITDTQYF
NA TRBJ2-3 NA TRBV6-5 TGTGCCAGCAGTTACTCACAAAACCCAGATACGCAGTATTTT CASSYSQNPDTQYF
NA TRBJ1-5 few TRBV7-2 TGTGCCAGCAGCCCCCTCGGGGGAAGAGGGAATCAGCCCCAGCATTTT CASSPLGGRGNQPQHF
TRBD2 TRBJ2-3 few TRBV20-1 TGCAGTGCTACCCGCATGGCGGGGGGCACAGATACGCAGTATTTT CSATRMAGGTDTQYF
NA TRBJ2-7 few TRBV28 TGTGCCAGCTCCCGGGGGGCGGACTTCCCCTACGAGCAGTACTTC CASSRGADFPYEQYF
NA TRBJ2-6 NA TRBV6-1 TGTGCCAGCAGTCTAAAGGGGGGAACTGGGGCCAACGTCCTGACTTTC CASSLKGGTGANVLTF
NA TRBJ1-6 NA TRBV5-1 TGCGCCAGCAGCCAGGACGTGACTAATAATTCACCCCTCCACTTT CASSQDVTNNSPLHF
NA TRBJ2-6 NA TRBV7-6 TGTGCCAGCAGCTTGCGGGCAGGGAGGTTAGATTGGTCCAACGTCCTGACTTTC CASSLRAGRLDWSNVLTF
TRBD2 TRBJ2-1 NA TRBV7-9 TGTGCCAGCATCCAAACCGGCAAGCGGGAGGCGGATGAGCAGTTCTTC CASIQTGKREADEQFF
NA TRBJ2-1 few TRBV11-1 TGTGCCAGCAGCATCACTAGCCGCGGCGTCAATGAGCAGTTCTTC CASSITSRGVNEQFF
NA TRBJ2-3 NA TRBV14 TGTGCCAGCAGCCAAGGGACTATACGACTATACAGCACAGATACGCAGTATTTT CASSQGTIRLYSTDTQYF
TRBD2 TRBJ2-3 NA TRBV4-3 TGCGCCAGCAGCCAACGGGGGGACACAGATACGCAGTATTTT CASSQRGDTDTQYF
TRBD1 TRBJ2-2 NA TRBV7-2 TGTGCCAGCAGCTTCGGACAGGGATCCGCCGGGGAGCTGTTTTTT CASSFGQGSAGELFF
TRBD2 TRBJ2-7 NA TRBV10-3 TGTGCCATCAGTGCCCCCCCCGGAGCGGGGGCTTCCTACGAGCAGTACTTC CAISAPPGAGASYEQYF
NA TRBJ2-3 NA TRBV20-1 TGCAGTGCAAAGCAACGAAGCACAGATACGCAGTATTTT CSAKQRSTDTQYF
NA TRBJ2-3 many TRBV12-3/TRBV12-4 TGTGCCAGCACCCTAGGGGGGAGCACAGATACGCAGTATTTT CASTLGGSTDTQYF
TRBD2 TRBJ2-1 many TRBV18 TGTGCCAGCTCACCGCTAGCGGGAGCCTACAATGAGCAGTTCTTC CASSPLAGAYNEQFF
NA TRBJ2-2 few TRBV7-9 TGTGCCAGCAGCCCACCCCTCGCCGGGGAGCTGTTTTTT CASSPPLAGELFF